The rows below give T cell receptor beta chains drawn from one sample of a study of OX40 agonist ivuxolimab in advanced cancers. Here immunoSEQ multiplex PCR was the method, and the copy in TCRdb shows in-frame clones only, minus some. This table has about 44,000 clones, around 93% appearing once. Sequences were derived from CD4+ or CD8+ T cells sorted from blood, sampled in a trial of the OX40 agonist ivuxolimab. The receptor source for this set is an adult with an advanced solid tumor such as melanoma, head and neck, liver or kidney cancer. CDR3s include the opening cysteine and the closing phenylalanine or tryptophan. The D gene is left open where the match is weak. Clone size appears in some rows only: once, few, many, or a class for an expanded clone.

TRBJ2-7 | . | . | TRBV19 | CASSFKVPSYEQYF | TGTGCCAGTAGTTTCAAGGTCCCTTCCTACGAGCAGTACTTC
TRBJ2-3 | . | . | TRBV7-3 | CASSLNAADTQYF | TGTGCCAGCAGCTTAAATGCGGCAGATACGCAGTATTTT
TRBJ2-3 | once | . | TRBV9 | CASSVYGALTDTQYF | TGTGCCAGCAGCGTTTACGGGGCCCTCACAGATACGCAGTATTTT
TRBJ2-3 | . | . | TRBV5-4 | CASSLVGYTDTQYF | TGTGCCAGCAGCTTGGTAGGCTACACAGATACGCAGTATTTT
TRBJ2-7 | . | . | TRBV21-1 | CASCRDRRPYEQYF | TGTGCCAGCTGTCGGGACAGGCGACCCTACGAGCAGTACTTC
TRBJ1-1 | . | . | TRBV19 | CASSLGGSAEAFF | TGTGCCAGTAGCCTGGGGGGGTCGGCTGAAGCTTTCTTT
TRBJ2-1 | . | TRBD2 | TRBV27 | CASSLWVGEGGNEQFF | TGTGCCAGCAGTTTATGGGTGGGGGAGGGTGGCAATGAGCAGTTCTTC
TRBJ2-7 | . | . | TRBV5-5 | CASSLLNTGTYEQYF | TGTGCCAGCAGCTTGCTTAACACAGGGACCTACGAGCAGTACTTC
TRBJ2-3 | . | . | TRBV11-2 | CASRGGGGTDTQYF | TGTGCCAGCAGGGGAGGCGGGGGCACAGATACGCAGTATTTT
TRBJ2-1 | . | TRBD2 | TRBV5-6 | CASSIGTTNYNEQFF | TGTGCCAGCAGCATCGGGACTACTAACTACAATGAGCAGTTCTTC
TRBJ2-1 | few | TRBD1 | TRBV6-5 | CASSPEDRDNEQFF | TGTGCCAGCAGTCCCGAGGACAGGGACAATGAGCAGTTCTTC
TRBJ1-4 | . | . | TRBV6-1 | CASSDWTGSGEKLFF | TGTGCCAGCAGTGATTGGACTGGGAGTGGGGAAAAACTGTTTTTT
TRBJ1-4 | . | TRBD1 | TRBV28 | CASSATQTGGSEKLFF | TGTGCCAGCAGCGCTACCCAGACAGGGGGTAGCGAAAAACTGTTTTTT
TRBJ2-7 | . | TRBD2 | TRBV9 | CASSVGLAETYEQYF | TGTGCCAGCAGCGTAGGACTAGCGGAAACCTACGAGCAGTACTTC
TRBJ1-1 | once | . | TRBV6-5 | CASSYGVNEAFF | TGTGCCAGCAGTTACGGGGTTAATGAAGCTTTCTTT
TRBJ1-5 | . | . | TRBV2 | CASSPGTRNQPQHF | TGTGCCAGCAGTCCCGGGACAAGAAATCAGCCCCAGCATTTT
TRBJ2-7 | few | TRBD1 | TRBV9 | CASSPRQGGFEQYF | TGTGCCAGCAGCCCGCGACAGGGGGGGTTCGAGCAGTACTTC
TRBJ1-2 | . | TRBD1 | TRBV29-1 | CSATGDGYTF | TGCAGCGCTACAGGGGACGGCTACACCTTC
TRBJ2-2 | . | TRBD1 | TRBV9 | CASSVGGQGAGTGELFF | TGTGCCAGCAGCGTAGGGGGACAGGGGGCAGGCACCGGGGAGCTGTTTTTT
TRBJ2-5 | . | TRBD2 | TRBV7-9 | CASSLAFAGVGETQYF | TGTGCCAGCAGCTTAGCATTTGCGGGAGTAGGGGAGACCCAGTACTTC
TRBJ2-2 | . | TRBD1 | TRBV19 | CARPYLIDDRGRGTGELFF | TGTGCCAGGCCGTATCTTATCGACGACAGGGGGAGAGGGACCGGGGAGCTGTTTTTT
TRBJ2-1 | . | . | TRBV7-9 | CASIDTSSYNEQFF | TGTGCCAGCATTGACACGAGCTCCTACAATGAGCAGTTCTTC
TRBJ1-1 | . | TRBD1 | TRBV4-1 | CASSPTGTGLEAFF | TGCGCCAGCAGCCCGACCGGGACAGGGCTTGAAGCTTTCTTT
TRBJ2-1 | . | TRBD2 | TRBV19 | CASTIVPSGRDWFF | TGTGCCAGTACCATAGTACCTAGCGGGAGGGACTGGTTCTTC
TRBJ1-2 | . | . | TRBV9 | CASSTGPQLQGYTF | TGTGCCAGCAGTACCGGCCCCCAACTGCAGGGCTACACCTTC
TRBJ2-5 | . | TRBD2 | TRBV5-6 | CASSLSSGSGETQYF | TGTGCCAGCAGCTTGTCTAGCGGGAGTGGAGAGACCCAGTACTTC
TRBJ1-2 | . | TRBD1 | TRBV19 | CASSPRTGRAYGYTF | TGTGCCAGTAGTCCCCGGACAGGGCGCGCCTATGGCTACACCTTC
TRBJ2-3 | . | TRBD2 | TRBV27 | CASTHSGSRDGTQYF | TGTGCCAGCACCCATAGCGGGAGCCGGGACGGTACGCAGTATTTT
TRBJ2-1 | . | TRBD2 | TRBV4-2 | CASSQDPSGSSSYNEQFF | TGTGCCAGCAGCCAAGATCCTAGCGGGAGCTCATCCTACAATGAGCAGTTCTTC
TRBJ1-1 | once | . | TRBV6-5 | CASSPGRETNTEAFF | TGTGCCAGCAGTCCCGGACGGGAAACGAACACTGAAGCTTTCTTT
TRBJ1-1 | . | . | TRBV13 | CASSQPRDMNTEAFF | TGTGCCAGCAGTCAGCCACGAGACATGAACACTGAAGCTTTCTTT
TRBJ2-2 | . | TRBD2 | TRBV7-3 | CASSSRTSGLDDTGELFF | TGTGCCAGCAGCTCTCGGACTAGCGGGCTTGATGACACCGGGGAGCTGTTTTTT
TRBJ2-5 | once | . | TRBV5-4 | CASSPTRAALGAQYF | TGTGCCAGCAGCCCTACCAGGGCGGCTCTGGGGGCCCAGTACTTC
TRBJ2-7 | . | . | TRBV7-8 | CASSLLEYEQYF | TGTGCCAGCAGCTTATTAGAATACGAGCAGTACTTC
TRBJ2-7 | . | TRBD2 | TRBV15 | CATSRNLGRAPEQYF | TGTGCCACCAGCAGAAACCTCGGGAGGGCCCCTGAGCAGTACTTC
TRBJ2-3 | once | TRBD2 | TRBV6-6 | CASSYLSGRADTQYF | TGTGCCAGCAGTTACTTAAGCGGGAGAGCAGATACGCAGTATTTT
TRBJ2-7 | few | TRBD1 | TRBV4-2 | CASSQDEGTGGLEQYF | TGTGCCAGCAGCCAAGACGAGGGGACAGGAGGTCTCGAGCAGTACTTC
TRBJ2-3 | . | . | TRBV6-7 | CASSRIVGRPLTDTQYF | TGTGCCAGCAGCCGCATCGTGGGCAGACCTCTCACAGATACGCAGTATTTT
TRBJ2-7 | . | . | TRBV4-1 | CASSQDETASSYEQYF | TGCGCCAGCAGCCAAGATGAGACAGCCAGCTCCTACGAGCAGTACTTC
TRBJ2-6 | . | . | TRBV28 | CASSSRGAGANVLTF | TGTGCCAGCAGTTCCAGGGGGGCAGGGGCCAACGTCCTGACTTTC
TRBJ2-1 | . | . | TRBV30 | CAWSPSTEQFF | TGTGCCTGGAGTCCGTCCACGGAGCAGTTCTTC
TRBJ2-7 | . | TRBD2 | TRBV11-2 | CASSPGTSAEQYF | TGTGCCAGCAGCCCCGGGACTAGCGCCGAGCAGTACTTC
TRBJ2-1 | . | TRBD1 | TRBV19 | CASSHRGAYNEQFF | TGTGCCAGTAGTCACAGGGGCGCCTACAATGAGCAGTTCTTC
TRBJ1-3 | . | . | TRBV9 | CASSALTGHSGNTIYF | TGTGCCAGCAGCGCGCTGACAGGACACTCTGGAAACACCATATATTTT
TRBJ2-7 | . | . | TRBV4-1 | CASSQTRGGYEQYF | TGCGCCAGCAGCCAAACCAGGGGAGGTTACGAGCAGTACTTC
TRBJ2-2 | . | . | TRBV5-1 | CASSLASRGTGELFF | TGCGCCAGCAGCTTGGCCAGCAGGGGCACCGGGGAGCTGTTTTTT
TRBJ2-1 | . | TRBD2 | TRBV5-1 | CASSFYEAGPNEQFF | TGCGCCAGCAGCTTCTACGAAGCGGGACCTAATGAGCAGTTCTTC
TRBJ1-2 | once | . | TRBV2 | CASSPSTGSNYGYTF | TGTGCCAGCAGTCCCTCGACCGGGAGTAACTATGGCTACACCTTC
TRBJ1-1 | once | . | TRBV29-1 | CSVDGQGISIEAFF | TGCAGCGTTGACGGCCAGGGAATAAGTATTGAAGCTTTCTTT
TRBJ2-7 | . | . | TRBV4-3 | CASSPDMISYEQYF | TGCGCCAGCAGCCCAGACATGATTTCCTACGAGCAGTACTTC
TRBJ2-5 | . | . | TRBV14 | CASSQVGGVRETQYF | TGTGCCAGCAGCCAAGTGGGGGGAGTTCGGGAGACCCAGTACTTC
TRBJ2-4 | . | TRBD1 | TRBV19 | CASSRLGDRNIQYF | TGTGCCAGTTCTAGATTGGGGGACAGAAACATTCAGTACTTC
TRBJ2-1 | once | . | TRBV6-6 | CASSPDLSSYNEQFF | TGTGCCAGCAGTCCGGACCTGAGCTCCTACAATGAGCAGTTCTTC
TRBJ2-3 | . | TRBD2 | TRBV10-3 | CAISELAGTDTQYF | TGTGCCATCAGTGAGCTAGCGGGAACCGATACGCAGTATTTT
TRBJ1-2 | . | . | TRBV19 | CASREDYFHGYTF | TGTGCCAGTAGGGAGGATTACTTCCATGGCTACACCTTC
TRBJ2-1 | . | . | TRBV13 | CASSLSSGSYNEQFF | TGTGCCAGCAGCTTATCGTCAGGGTCCTACAATGAGCAGTTCTTC
TRBJ2-3 | once | . | TRBV28 | CASSYQPKYF | TGTGCCAGCAGTTACCAGCCCAAGTATTTT
TRBJ1-3 | . | . | TRBV9 | CASSPEDSSGNTIYF | TGTGCCAGCAGCCCAGAAGACAGCTCTGGAAACACCATATATTTT
TRBJ2-7 | . | . | TRBV7-9 | CASSSPLAGDSSYEQYF | TGTGCCAGCAGCTCACCACTCGCCGGGGACTCAAGCTACGAGCAGTACTTC